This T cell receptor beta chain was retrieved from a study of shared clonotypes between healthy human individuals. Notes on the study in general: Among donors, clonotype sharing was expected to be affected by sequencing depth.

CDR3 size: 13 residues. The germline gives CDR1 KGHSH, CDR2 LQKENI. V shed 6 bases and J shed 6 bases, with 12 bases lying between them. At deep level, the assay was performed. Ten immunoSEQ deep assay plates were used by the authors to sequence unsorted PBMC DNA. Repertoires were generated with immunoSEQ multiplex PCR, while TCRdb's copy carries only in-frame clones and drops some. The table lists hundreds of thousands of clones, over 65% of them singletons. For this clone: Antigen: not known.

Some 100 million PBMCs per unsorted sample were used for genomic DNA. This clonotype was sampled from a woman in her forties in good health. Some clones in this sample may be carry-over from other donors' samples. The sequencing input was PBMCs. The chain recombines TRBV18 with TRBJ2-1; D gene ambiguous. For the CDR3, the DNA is TGTGCCAGCTCGCGGACCCAGACCAATGAGCAGTTCTTC. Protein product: CASSRTQTNEQFF.